This T cell receptor beta chain stems from a study of T cell responses to AZD1222 COVID-19 vaccine. General study results and limits: The donor group comprised mostly white British people and more females; the analysis possibly underestimated clonal diversity. Repertoire sampling was restricted to post-peak T cell response timepoints.

The protocol was immunoSEQ multiplex PCR, while the TCRdb copy is restricted to in-frame clones and leaves out a portion. The sample holds some 100,000 clones, about 91% seen once. To note about this clone: Its antigen remains unknown.

Sequenced here: peripheral blood, sampled on day 0 of AZD1222 vaccination. The TCR was taken from an adult in good health.

The CDR3 region is CASSLGPGTENEKLFF. The CDR3 nucleotides read TGCGCCAGCAGCTTGGGGCCCGGGACAGAGAATGAAAAACTGTTTTTT. The chain uses TRBV5-1 and TRBJ1-4; TRBD1 matches at 7 bases. After removal of 0 bases from V and 5 bases from J, the junction contained 7 bases not matched to a gene. This CDR3 region has 16 residues. Germline V gene sequence: CDR1 SGHRS, CDR2 YFSETQ.